What follows are 17 T cell receptor beta chains derived from one specimen sequenced in a study of OX40 agonist ivuxolimab in advanced cancers. Libraries were prepared by immunoSEQ multiplex PCR; TCRdb keeps only in-frame clonotypes and omits some of them. The sample lists more than 40,000 clones, over 75% occurring once. The sequencing used CD4+ or CD8+ T cells sorted from blood, collected in a trial of the OX40 agonist ivuxolimab. All receptors derive from an adult with an advanced solid tumor such as melanoma, head and neck, liver or kidney cancer.

This sequence joins TRBV6-1 and TRBJ2-7; 7 bases agree with TRBD2. The CDR3 contains 15 residues. The germline CDR1 and CDR2 sequences are MNHNS and SASEGT. V shed 6 bases and J 1 base; nucleotides not matched to a gene: 9. The CDR3 region is CASSPWGEGSYEQYF. Here the CDR3 DNA reads TGTGCCAGCAGCCCCTGGGGGGAGGGATCCTACGAGCAGTACTTC.

The chain is built from TRBV5-1 and TRBJ2-7, with D perhaps matching TRBD1 (5 bases). Germline CDR1 is SGHRS and CDR2 is YFSETQ. The CDR3 has 15 amino acids. V lost 2 bases and J 4 bases, leaving 16 bases between the germline ends. In DNA, the CDR3 is TGCGCCAGCAGCTTAACGCCTGGGGCCCCATACGAGCAGTACTTC. The encoded protein is CASSLTPGAPYEQYF.

The V call is TRBV19, the J call TRBJ2-1, with D perhaps TRBD2 (6 bases). CDR1 is LNHDA and CDR2 is SQIVND in the germline V gene (reference sequence). V dropped 5 bases and J dropped 9 bases, with 8 bases sitting between them. The CDR3 spans 11 residues. CDR3 loop: CASSLLAEQFF. DNA of the CDR3: TGTGCCAGTAGTCTACTAGCTGAGCAGTTCTTC.

J is TRBJ2-1 and V is TRBV5-6; 14 nucleotides line up with TRBD2. CDR1 is SGHDT, CDR2 YYEEEE, per germline. V lost 6 bases to trimming and J lost 6 bases; unmatched junction nucleotides: 14. The CDR3 length is 18 residues. CDR3 in DNA: TGTGCCAGCACCCTACTTCACCGACTAGCGGGAGGGGGCAATGAGCAGTTCTTC. Amino acids: CASTLLHRLAGGGNEQFF.

The CDR3 spells CASRTGHYNEQFF. The CDR3 bases are TGTGCCAGCCGGACAGGCCACTACAATGAGCAGTTCTTC. The chain couples TRBV7-9 to TRBJ2-1, with TRBD1 matching over 7 bases. Per the germline V gene, CDR1 is SEHNR and CDR2 is FQNEAQ (reference sequence). The CDR3 contains 13 residues. V lost 8 bases, J lost 3 bases, and 4 bases stayed unmatched.

CDR3 region: CASSQEKRAVNSPLHF. The CDR3 DNA reads as TGCGCCAGCAGCCAAGAGAAACGCGCAGTCAATTCACCCCTCCACTTT. The chain employs TRBV4-3 and TRBJ1-6; D is unclear. V was shortened by 0 bases and J by 7 bases, with 13 bases between the two germline ends. This CDR3 spans 16 amino acids. Germline V CDR1 and CDR2: LGHNA, YSLEER.

J is TRBJ2-7 and V is TRBV10-3; 10 bases agree with TRBD2. CDR3 length: 16 amino acids. Per germline, CDR1 ENHRY and CDR2 SYGVKD. After removal of 3 bases from V and 0 bases from J, the junction contained 5 bases not matched to a gene. The CDR3 DNA sequence: TGTGCCATCAGTGACCACAGCGGGAGGGCCTCCTACGAGCAGTACTTC. This sequence encodes CAISDHSGRASYEQYF.

The chain is built from TRBV27 and TRBJ1-2; D not certain. With 0 bases removed from V and 4 bases from J, the gap between germline ends came to 12 bases. This CDR3 comprises 15 residues. Per germline, CDR1 MNHEY and CDR2 SMNVEV (reference sequence). The CDR3: CASSLSGILAYGYTF. Written as DNA, the CDR3 is TGTGCCAGCAGTTTATCGGGTATCTTGGCCTATGGCTACACCTTC.

The rearrangement uses TRBV9 and TRBJ1-3; the match to TRBD1 covers 7 bases. The CDR3 loop spans 16 amino acids. The V gene's germline CDR1 is SGDLS and CDR2 YYNGEE. Trimming took 4 bases from V and 2 from J; bases not matched to a gene: 9. DNA for the CDR3: TGTGCCAGCAGCCACGTAATGACAGGGACTGGAAACACCATATATTTT. This gives the protein CASSHVMTGTGNTIYF.

The rearrangement uses TRBV5-4 and TRBJ2-5; the match to TRBD1 covers 7 bases. The CDR3 runs to 14 residues. The germline V gene has CDR1 SGHNT and CDR2 YYREEE (reference sequence). V lost 0 bases to trimming and J lost 4 bases; unmatched junction nucleotides: 3. This CDR3 reads CASSLEAGGETQYF. DNA of the CDR3: TGTGCCAGCAGCTTGGAGGCAGGGGGAGAGACCCAGTACTTC. The variable domain in full, with the rest retrieved from reference TRBV5-4 and TRBJ2-5, is ETGVTQSPTHLIKTRGQQVTLRCSSQSGHNTVSWYQQALGQGPQFIFQYYREEENGRGNFPPRFSGLQFPNYSSELNVNALELDDSALYLCASSLEAGGETQYFGPGTRLLVL.

V usage is TRBV19 and J usage is TRBJ2-7, with D maybe TRBD1 (7 bases). V was pared by 3 bases and J by 1 base, with 13 bases between. This CDR3 contains 15 residues. Germline CDR1 and CDR2: LNHDA and SQIVND (reference sequence). The DNA of the CDR3 is TGTGCCAGTAGTATTATCGCAGGGGGGTCCTACGAGCAGTACTTC. It encodes CASSIIAGGSYEQYF. The variable domain in full, completed from reference TRBV19 and TRBJ2-7, reads DGGITQSPKYLFRKEGQNVTLSCEQNLNHDAMYWYRQDPGQGLRLIYYSQIVNDFQKGDIAEGYSVSREKKESFPLTVTSAQKNPTAFYLCASSIIAGGSYEQYFGPGTRLTVT.

The CDR3 sequence is CASSLNLAVGTEAFF. The CDR3, as DNA: TGCGCCAGCAGCTTGAATCTAGCGGTGGGCACTGAAGCTTTCTTT. The V call is TRBV5-1, the J call TRBJ1-1; D not resolved. CDR1 is SGHRS, CDR2 YFSETQ, per germline. The V end lost 1 base, the J end lost 4 bases, and 14 bases lay between the germline ends. This CDR3 comprises 15 residues.

V is TRBV5-5 and J is TRBJ1-5, with D possibly matching TRBD1 (5 bases). Deletions cut 2 bases from V and 5 bases from J, with 11 bases between. CDR3 length: 14 residues. The V gene's germline CDR1 is SGHKS and CDR2 YYEKEE (reference sequence). The CDR3 protein is CASSFGGDHQPQHF. In nucleotides, the CDR3 is TGTGCCAGCAGCTTTGGCGGGGACCATCAGCCCCAGCATTTT.

The chain employs TRBV6-1 and TRBJ2-7; D is perhaps TRBD2 (7 bases). The CDR3 sequence is 14 residues long. CDR1 and CDR2 from the germline V gene are MNHNS and SASEGT. The ends were cut back, 5 bases at V and 6 bases at J, with 17 bases in the middle. This CDR3 is CASSLGGGFLEQYF. DNA of the CDR3: TGTGCCAGCAGTCTCGGCGGGGGCTTTCTCGAGCAGTACTTC.

This rearrangement joins TRBV5-4 to TRBJ2-3; D is undetermined. This CDR3 has 12 amino acids. CDR1 and CDR2 (germline): SGHNT, YYREEE (reference sequence). V was trimmed by 5 bases and J by 5 bases, leaving 9 bases between them. The CDR3 loop reads CASRGPQDTQYF. DNA for the CDR3: TGTGCCAGCAGGGGCCCTCAAGATACGCAGTATTTT.

V usage is TRBV5-1 and J usage is TRBJ1-1; unclear D gene. V lost 0 bases and J 4 bases, leaving 7 bases between the germline ends. CDR1 is SGHRS, CDR2 YFSETQ, per germline. The CDR3 covers 13 residues. CDR3 bases: TGCGCCAGCAGCTTGGGAGTGGGCACTGAAGCTTTCTTT. It translates to CASSLGVGTEAFF.

The chain links TRBV27 to TRBJ1-2, with D possibly matching TRBD1 (6 bases). The CDR3 spans 13 residues. Trimming stripped 6 bases from V and 8 bases from J, with 16 bases between. The germline gives CDR1 MNHEY, CDR2 SMNVEV (reference sequence). The CDR3 sequence: CASSPRGAWGYTF. The CDR3 DNA sequence: TGTGCCAGCAGCCCCCGGGGGGCTTGGGGCTACACCTTC.